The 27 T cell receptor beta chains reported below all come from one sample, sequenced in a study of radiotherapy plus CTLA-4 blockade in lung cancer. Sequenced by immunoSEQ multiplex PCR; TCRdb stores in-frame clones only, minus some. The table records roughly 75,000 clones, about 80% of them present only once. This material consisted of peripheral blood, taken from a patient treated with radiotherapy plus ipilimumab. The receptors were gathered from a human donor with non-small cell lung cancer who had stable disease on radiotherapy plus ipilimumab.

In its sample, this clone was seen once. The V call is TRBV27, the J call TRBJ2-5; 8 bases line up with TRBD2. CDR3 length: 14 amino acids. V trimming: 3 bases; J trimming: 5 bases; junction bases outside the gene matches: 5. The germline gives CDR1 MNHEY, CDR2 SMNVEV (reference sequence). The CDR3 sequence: CASSFGGAGETQYF. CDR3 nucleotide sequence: TGTGCCAGCAGTTTCGGGGGGGCCGGGGAGACCCAGTACTTC.

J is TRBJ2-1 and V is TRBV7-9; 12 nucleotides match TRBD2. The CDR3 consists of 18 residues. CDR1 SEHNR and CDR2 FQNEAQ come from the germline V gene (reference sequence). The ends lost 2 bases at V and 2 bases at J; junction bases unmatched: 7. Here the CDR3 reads CASSLLVASGRAYNEQFF. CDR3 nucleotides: TGTGCCAGCAGCTTACTGGTAGCTAGCGGGAGGGCCTACAATGAGCAGTTCTTC.

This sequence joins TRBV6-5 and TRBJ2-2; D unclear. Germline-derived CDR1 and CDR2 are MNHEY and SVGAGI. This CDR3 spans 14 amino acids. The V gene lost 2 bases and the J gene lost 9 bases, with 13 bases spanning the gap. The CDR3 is CASSYETGSRELFF. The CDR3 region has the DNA TGTGCCAGCAGTTACGAGACTGGTAGCCGGGAGCTGTTTTTT.

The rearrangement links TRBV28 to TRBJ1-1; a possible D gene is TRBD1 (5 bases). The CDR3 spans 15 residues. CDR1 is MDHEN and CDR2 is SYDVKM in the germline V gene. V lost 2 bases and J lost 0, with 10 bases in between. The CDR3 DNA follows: TGTGCCAGCAGTTTAGGGGCACCTTTGAACACTGAAGCTTTCTTT. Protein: CASSLGAPLNTEAFF.

This chain's CDR3 is CASSPTGRANYGYTF. CDR3 nucleotide sequence: TGTGCCAGCTCACCTACTGGGAGGGCTAACTATGGCTACACCTTC. The chain links TRBV18 to TRBJ1-2; D is unresolved. The CDR3 spans 15 residues. The V end lost 3 bases, the J end lost 0 bases, and 11 bases lay between the germline ends. Germline V gene lookup returns CDR1 KGHSH and CDR2 LQKENI.

The CDR3, as DNA: TGTGCCAGCAGTTTATTCTTCGACACGGCCGTCACCGGGGAGCTGTTTTTT. It translates to CASSLFFDTAVTGELFF. The gene calls are TRBV27 and TRBJ2-2; no clear D. CDR1 and CDR2 (germline): MNHEY, SMNVEV (reference sequence). This CDR3 has 17 amino acids. Trimming took 1 base from V and 4 from J, leaving 16 bases between them.

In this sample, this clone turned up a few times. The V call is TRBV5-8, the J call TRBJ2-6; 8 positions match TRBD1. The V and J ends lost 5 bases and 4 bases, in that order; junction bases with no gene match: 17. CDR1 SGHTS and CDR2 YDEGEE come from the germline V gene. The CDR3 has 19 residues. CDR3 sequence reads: CASRKEPGGAATGANVLTF. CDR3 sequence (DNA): TGTGCCAGCAGAAAGGAGCCAGGGGGCGCGGCAACAGGGGCCAACGTCCTGACTTTC.

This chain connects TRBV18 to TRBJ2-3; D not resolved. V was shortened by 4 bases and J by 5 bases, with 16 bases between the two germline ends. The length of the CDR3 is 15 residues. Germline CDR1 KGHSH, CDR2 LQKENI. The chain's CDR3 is CASSLSGLVQDTQYF. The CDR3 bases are TGTGCCAGCTCACTTTCCGGTTTAGTACAAGATACGCAGTATTTT.

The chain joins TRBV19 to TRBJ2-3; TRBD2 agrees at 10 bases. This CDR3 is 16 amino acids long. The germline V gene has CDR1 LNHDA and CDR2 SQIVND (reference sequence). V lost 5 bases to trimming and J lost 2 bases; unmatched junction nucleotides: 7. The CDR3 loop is CASSFPSGSNTDTQYF. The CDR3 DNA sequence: TGTGCCAGTAGTTTCCCTAGCGGGAGCAACACAGATACGCAGTATTTT.

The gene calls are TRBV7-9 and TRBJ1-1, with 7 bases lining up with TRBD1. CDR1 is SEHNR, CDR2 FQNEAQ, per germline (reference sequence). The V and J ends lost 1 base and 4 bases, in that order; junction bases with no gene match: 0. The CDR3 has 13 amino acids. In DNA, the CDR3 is TGTGCCAGCAGCTTAGGACAGGGCACTGAAGCTTTCTTT. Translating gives CASSLGQGTEAFF.

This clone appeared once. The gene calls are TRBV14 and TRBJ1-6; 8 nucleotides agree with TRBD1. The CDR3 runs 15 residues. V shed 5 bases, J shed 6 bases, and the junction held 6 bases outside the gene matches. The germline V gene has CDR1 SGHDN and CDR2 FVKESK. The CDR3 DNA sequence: TGTGCCAGCAGCGCGATAGGACAGGGTAATTCACCCCTCCACTTT. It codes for CASSAIGQGNSPLHF.

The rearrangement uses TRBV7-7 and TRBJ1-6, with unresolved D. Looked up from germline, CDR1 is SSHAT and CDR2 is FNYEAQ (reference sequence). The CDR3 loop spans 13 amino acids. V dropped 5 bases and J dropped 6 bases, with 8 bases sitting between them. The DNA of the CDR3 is TGTGCCAGCAGCCTCCGCCTTAATTCACCCCTCCACTTT. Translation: CASSLRLNSPLHF.

CDR3 region: CASSGLPLPGYTF. The CDR3 DNA sequence: TGTGCCAGCAGCGGACTTCCCCTTCCTGGCTACACCTTC. V and J are TRBV6-1 and TRBJ1-2; D not certain. V was clipped by 6 bases and J by 7 bases, with 15 bases between them. Per the germline V gene, CDR1 is MNHNS and CDR2 is SASEGT. This CDR3 region has 13 residues.

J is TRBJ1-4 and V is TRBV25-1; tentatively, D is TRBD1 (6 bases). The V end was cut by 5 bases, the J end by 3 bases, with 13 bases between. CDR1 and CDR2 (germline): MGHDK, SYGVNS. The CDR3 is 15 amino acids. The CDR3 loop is CASSYPDSSNEKLFF. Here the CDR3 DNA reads TGTGCCAGCAGTTATCCGGACAGTTCTAATGAAAAACTGTTTTTT. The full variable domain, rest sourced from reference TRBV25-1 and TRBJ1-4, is EADIYQTPRYLVIGTGKKITLECSQTMGHDKMYWYQQDPGMELHLIHYSYGVNSTEKGDLSSESTVSRIRTEHFPLTLESARPSHTSQYLCASSYPDSSNEKLFFGSGTQLSVL.

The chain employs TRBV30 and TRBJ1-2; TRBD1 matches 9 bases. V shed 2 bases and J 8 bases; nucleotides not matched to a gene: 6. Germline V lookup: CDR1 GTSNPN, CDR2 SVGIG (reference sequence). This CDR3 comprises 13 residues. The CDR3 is CAWSHGQGKGYTF. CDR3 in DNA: TGTGCCTGGAGTCATGGACAGGGGAAAGGCTACACCTTC.

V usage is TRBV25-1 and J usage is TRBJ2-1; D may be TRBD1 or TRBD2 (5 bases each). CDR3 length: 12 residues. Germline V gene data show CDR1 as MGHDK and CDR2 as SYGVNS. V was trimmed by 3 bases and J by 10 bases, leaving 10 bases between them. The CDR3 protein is CASSDLRDEQFF. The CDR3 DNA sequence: TGTGCCAGCAGTGACCTCCGGGACGAGCAGTTCTTC.

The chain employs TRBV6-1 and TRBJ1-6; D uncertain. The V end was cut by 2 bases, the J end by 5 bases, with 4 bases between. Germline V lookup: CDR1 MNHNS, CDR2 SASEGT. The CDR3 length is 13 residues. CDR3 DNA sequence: TGTGCCAGCAGTGAAATTCATAATTCACCCCTCCACTTT. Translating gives CASSEIHNSPLHF.

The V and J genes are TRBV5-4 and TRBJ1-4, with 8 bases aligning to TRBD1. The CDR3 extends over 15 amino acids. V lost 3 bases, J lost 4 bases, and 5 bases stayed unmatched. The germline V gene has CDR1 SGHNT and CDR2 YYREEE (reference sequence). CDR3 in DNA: TGTGCCAGCAGCTGGAAACAGGGGGGTAATGAAAAACTGTTTTTT. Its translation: CASSWKQGGNEKLFF.

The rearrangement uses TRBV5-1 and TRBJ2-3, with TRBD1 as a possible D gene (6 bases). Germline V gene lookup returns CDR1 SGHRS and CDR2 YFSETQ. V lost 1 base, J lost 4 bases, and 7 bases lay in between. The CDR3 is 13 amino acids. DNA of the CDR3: TGCGCCAGCAGCTTGCAGGGGTCAGATACGCAGTATTTT. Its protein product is CASSLQGSDTQYF.

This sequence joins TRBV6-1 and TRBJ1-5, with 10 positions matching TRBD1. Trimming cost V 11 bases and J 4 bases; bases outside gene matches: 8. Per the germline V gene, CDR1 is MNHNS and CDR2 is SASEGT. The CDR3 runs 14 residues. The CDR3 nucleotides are TGTGCCTGTTGCCAGGGACAGGGGAATCAGCCCCAGCATTTT. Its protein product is CACCQGQGNQPQHF.

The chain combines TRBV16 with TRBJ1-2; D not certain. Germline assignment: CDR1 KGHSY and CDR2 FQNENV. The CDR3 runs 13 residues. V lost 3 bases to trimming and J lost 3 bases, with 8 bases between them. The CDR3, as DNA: TGTGCCAGCAGCCAGAGTGGGGACTATGGCTACACCTTC. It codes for CASSQSGDYGYTF.

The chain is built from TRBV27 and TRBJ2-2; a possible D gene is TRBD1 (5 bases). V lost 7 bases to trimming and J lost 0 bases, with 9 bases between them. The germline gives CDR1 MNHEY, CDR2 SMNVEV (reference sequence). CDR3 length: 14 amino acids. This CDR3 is CASNRQPNTGELFF. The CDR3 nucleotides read TGTGCCAGCAACCGACAGCCGAACACCGGGGAGCTGTTTTTT.

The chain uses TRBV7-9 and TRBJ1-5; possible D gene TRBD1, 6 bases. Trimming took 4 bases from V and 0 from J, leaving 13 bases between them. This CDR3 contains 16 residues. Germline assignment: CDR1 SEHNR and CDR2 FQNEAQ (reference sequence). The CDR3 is CASSSYRDGSNQPQHF. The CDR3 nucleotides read TGTGCCAGCAGCTCCTACAGGGATGGTAGCAATCAGCCCCAGCATTTT.

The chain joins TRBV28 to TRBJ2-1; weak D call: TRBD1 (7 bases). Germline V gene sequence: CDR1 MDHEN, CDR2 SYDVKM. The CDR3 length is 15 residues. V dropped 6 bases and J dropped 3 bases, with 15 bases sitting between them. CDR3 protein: CASSFSRDSYNEQFF. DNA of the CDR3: TGTGCCAGCAGCTTCTCGCGGGACAGCTACAATGAGCAGTTCTTC.

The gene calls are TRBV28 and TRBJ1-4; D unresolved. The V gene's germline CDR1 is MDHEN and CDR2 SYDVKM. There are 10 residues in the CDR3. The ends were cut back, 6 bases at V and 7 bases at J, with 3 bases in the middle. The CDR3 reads CASRSEKLFF. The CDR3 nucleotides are TGTGCCAGCAGGAGTGAAAAACTGTTTTTT. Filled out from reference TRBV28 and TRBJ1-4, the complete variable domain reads DVKVTQSSRYLVKRTGEKVFLECVQDMDHENMFWYRQDPGLGLRLIYFSYDVKMKEKGDIPEGYSVSREKKERFSLILESASTNQTSMYLCASRSEKLFFGSGTQLSVL.

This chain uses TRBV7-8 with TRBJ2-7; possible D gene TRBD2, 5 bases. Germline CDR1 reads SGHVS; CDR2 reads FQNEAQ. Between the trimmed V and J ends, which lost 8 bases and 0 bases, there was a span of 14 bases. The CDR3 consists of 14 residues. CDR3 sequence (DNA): TGTGCCAGCCAAACGGGGTTTAGCTCCTACGAGCAGTACTTC. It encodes CASQTGFSSYEQYF.

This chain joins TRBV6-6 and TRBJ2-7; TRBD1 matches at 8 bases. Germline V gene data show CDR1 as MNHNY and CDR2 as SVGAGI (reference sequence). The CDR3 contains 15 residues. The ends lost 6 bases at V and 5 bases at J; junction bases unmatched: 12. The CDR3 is CASSLGAGGNDEQYF. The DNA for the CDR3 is TGTGCCAGCAGCCTAGGGGCAGGGGGCAACGACGAGCAGTACTTC.